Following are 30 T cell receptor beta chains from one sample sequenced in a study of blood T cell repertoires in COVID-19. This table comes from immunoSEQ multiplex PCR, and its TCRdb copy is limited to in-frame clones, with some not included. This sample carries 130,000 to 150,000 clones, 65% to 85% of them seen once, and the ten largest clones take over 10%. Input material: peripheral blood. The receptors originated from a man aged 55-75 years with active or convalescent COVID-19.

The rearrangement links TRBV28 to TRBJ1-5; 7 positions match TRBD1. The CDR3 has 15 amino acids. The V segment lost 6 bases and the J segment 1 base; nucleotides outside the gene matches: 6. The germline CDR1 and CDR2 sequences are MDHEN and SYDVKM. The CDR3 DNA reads TGTGCCAGCAGCAGGGGGAGCCGGAGCAATCAGCCCCAGCATTTT. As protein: CASSRGSRSNQPQHF.

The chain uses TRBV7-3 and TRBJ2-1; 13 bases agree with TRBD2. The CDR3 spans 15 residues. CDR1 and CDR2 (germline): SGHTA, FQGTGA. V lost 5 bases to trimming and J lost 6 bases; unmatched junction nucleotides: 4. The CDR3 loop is CASSTLAGGPNEQFF. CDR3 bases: TGTGCCAGCAGCACACTAGCGGGAGGGCCCAATGAGCAGTTCTTC. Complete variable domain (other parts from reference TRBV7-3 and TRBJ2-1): GAGVSQTPSNKVTEKGKYVELRCDPISGHTALYWYRQSLGQGPEFLIYFQGTGAADDSGLPNDRFFAVRPEGSVSTLKIQRTERGDSAVYLCASSTLAGGPNEQFFGPGTRLTVL.

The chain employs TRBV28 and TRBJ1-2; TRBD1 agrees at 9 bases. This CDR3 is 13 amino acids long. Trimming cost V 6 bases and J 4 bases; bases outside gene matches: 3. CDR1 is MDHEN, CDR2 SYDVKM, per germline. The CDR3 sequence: CASRPGQGYGYTF. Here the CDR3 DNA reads TGTGCCAGCAGGCCGGGACAGGGCTATGGCTACACCTTC.

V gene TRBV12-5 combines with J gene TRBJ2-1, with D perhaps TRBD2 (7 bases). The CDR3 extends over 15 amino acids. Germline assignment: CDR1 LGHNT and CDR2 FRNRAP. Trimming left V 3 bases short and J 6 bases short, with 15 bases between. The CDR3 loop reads CASGFGGGFGNEQFF. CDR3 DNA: TGTGCTAGTGGTTTTGGGGGGGGCTTCGGCAATGAGCAGTTCTTC. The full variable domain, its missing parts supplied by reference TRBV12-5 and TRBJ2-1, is DARVTQTPRHKVTEMGQEVTMRCQPILGHNTVFWYRQTMMQGLELLAYFRNRAPLDDSGMPKDRFSAEMPDATLATLKIQPSEPRDSAVYFCASGFGGGFGNEQFFGPGTRLTVL.

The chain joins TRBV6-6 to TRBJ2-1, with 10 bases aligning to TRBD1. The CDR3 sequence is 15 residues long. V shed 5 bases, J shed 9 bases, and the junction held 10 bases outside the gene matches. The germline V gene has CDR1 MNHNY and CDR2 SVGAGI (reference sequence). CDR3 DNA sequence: TGTGCCAGCAGTCCCACCGGGACAGGGGTTAGTGAGCAGTTCTTC. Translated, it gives CASSPTGTGVSEQFF.

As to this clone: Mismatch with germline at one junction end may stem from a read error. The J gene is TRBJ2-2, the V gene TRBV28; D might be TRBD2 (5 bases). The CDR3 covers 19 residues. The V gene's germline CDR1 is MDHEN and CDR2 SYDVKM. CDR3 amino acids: CASTLTRGFTPEPTEELFF. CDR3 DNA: TGTGCCAGCACCTTAACCCGGGGATTTACACCGGAACCGACCGAGGAGCTGTTTTTT.

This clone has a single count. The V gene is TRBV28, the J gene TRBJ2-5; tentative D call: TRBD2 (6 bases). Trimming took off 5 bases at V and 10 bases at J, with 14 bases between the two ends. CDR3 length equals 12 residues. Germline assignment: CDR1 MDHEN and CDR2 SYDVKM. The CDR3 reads CASSTGGWDQYF. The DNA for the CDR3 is TGTGCCAGCAGTACCGGAGGGTGGGACCAGTACTTC.

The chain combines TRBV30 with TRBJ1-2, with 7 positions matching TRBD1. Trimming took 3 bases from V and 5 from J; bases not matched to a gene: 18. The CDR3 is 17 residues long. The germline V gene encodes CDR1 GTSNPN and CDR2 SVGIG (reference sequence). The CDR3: CAWRLGDRPEFAYGYTF. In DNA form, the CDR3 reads TGTGCCTGGAGACTGGGGGACAGACCGGAGTTCGCTTATGGCTACACCTTC.

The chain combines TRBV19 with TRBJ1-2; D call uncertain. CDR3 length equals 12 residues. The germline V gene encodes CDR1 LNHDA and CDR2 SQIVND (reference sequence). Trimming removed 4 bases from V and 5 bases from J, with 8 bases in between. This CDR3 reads CASSNREYGYTF. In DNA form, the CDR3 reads TGTGCCAGTAGTAACCGAGAATATGGCTACACCTTC.

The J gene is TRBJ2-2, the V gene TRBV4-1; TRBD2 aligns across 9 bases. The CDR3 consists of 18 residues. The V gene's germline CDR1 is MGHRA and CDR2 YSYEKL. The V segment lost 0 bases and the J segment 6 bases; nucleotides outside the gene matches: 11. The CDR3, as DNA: TGCGCCAGCAGCCAAGATTTGCGCGGGAGGGCCCCCGCCGGGGAGCTGTTTTTT. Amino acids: CASSQDLRGRAPAGELFF.

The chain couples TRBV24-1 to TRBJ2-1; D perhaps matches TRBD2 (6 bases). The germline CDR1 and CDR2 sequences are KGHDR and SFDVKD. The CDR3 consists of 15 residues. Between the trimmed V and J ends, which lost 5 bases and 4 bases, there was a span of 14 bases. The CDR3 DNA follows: TGTGCCACCAGTGGGGGCGGGATTGTTTACAATGAGCAGTTCTTC. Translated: CATSGGGIVYNEQFF.

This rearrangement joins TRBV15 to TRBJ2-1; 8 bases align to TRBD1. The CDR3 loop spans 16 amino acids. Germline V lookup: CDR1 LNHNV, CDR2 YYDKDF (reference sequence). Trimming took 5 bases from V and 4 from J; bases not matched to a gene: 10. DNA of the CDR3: TGTGCCACCAGCCGGACCGGGACAGGCCAATACAATGAGCAGTTCTTC. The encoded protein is CATSRTGTGQYNEQFF.

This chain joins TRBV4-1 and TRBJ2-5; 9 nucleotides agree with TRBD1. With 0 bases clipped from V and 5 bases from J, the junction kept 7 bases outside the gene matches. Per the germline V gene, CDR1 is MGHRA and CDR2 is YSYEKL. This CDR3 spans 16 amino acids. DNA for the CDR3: TGCGCCAGCAGCCAAGAGGGACAGGGACGGGCGGAGACCCAGTACTTC. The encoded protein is CASSQEGQGRAETQYF.

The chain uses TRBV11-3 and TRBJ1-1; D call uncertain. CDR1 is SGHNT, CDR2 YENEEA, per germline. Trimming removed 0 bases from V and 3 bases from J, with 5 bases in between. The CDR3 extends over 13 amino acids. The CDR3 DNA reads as TGTGCCAGCAGCTTAGATCAGTACACTGAAGCTTTCTTT. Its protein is CASSLDQYTEAFF.

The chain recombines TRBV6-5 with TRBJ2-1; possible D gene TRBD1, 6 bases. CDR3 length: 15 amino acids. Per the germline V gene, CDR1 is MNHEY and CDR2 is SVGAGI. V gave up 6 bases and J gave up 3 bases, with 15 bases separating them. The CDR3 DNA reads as TGTGCCAGCAGGAAAACAGGGTCCAGCTACAATGAGCAGTTCTTC. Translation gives CASRKTGSSYNEQFF.

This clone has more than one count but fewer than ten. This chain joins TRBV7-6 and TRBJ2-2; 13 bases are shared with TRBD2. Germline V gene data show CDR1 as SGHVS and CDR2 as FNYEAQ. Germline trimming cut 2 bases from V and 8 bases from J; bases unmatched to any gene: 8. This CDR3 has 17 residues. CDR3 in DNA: TGTGCCAGCAGCTTAAGACCGGGACTAGCGGGACCTGGGGAGCTGTTTTTT. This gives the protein CASSLRPGLAGPGELFF.

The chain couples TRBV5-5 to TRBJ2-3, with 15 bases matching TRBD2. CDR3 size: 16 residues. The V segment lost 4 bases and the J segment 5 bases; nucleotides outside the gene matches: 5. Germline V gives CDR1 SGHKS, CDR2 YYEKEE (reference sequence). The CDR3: CASSRGLAGGRDTQYF. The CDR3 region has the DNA TGTGCCAGCAGCCGGGGACTAGCGGGAGGCCGAGATACGCAGTATTTT. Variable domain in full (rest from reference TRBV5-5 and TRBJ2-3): DAGVTQSPTHLIKTRGQQVTLRCSPISGHKSVSWYQQVLGQGPQFIFQYYEKEERGRGNFPDRFSARQFPNYSSELNVNALLLGDSALYLCASSRGLAGGRDTQYFGPGTRLTVL.

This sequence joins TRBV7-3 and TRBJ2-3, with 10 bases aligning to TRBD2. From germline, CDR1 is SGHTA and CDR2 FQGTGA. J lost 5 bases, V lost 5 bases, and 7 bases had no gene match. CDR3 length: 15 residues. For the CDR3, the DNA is TGTGCCAGCAGCCTAGCGGGAGATAGTGGAGATACGCAGTATTTT. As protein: CASSLAGDSGDTQYF.

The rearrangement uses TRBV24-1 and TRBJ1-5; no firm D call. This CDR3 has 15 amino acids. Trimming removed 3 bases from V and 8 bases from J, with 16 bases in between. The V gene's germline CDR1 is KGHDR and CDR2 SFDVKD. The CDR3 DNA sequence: TGTGCCACCAGTGATGCCGGGAGGCCGGAAAAGCCCCAGCATTTT. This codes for CATSDAGRPEKPQHF.

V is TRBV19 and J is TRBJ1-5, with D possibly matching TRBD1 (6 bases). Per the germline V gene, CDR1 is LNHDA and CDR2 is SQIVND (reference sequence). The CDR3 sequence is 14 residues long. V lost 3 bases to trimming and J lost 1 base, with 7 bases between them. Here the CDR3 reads CASSIGQSNQPQHF. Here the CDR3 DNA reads TGTGCCAGTAGTATTGGACAGAGCAATCAGCCCCAGCATTTT.

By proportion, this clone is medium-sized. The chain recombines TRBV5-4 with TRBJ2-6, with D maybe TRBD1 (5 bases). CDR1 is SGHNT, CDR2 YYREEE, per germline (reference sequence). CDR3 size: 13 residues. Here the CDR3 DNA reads TGTGGGGGCCGAAGCTCTGGGGCCAACGTCCTGACTTTC. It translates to CGGRSSGANVLTF.

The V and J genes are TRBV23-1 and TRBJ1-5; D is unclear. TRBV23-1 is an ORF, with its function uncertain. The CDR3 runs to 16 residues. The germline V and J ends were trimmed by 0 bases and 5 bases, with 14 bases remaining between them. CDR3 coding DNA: TGCGCCAGCAGTCAATCGAACAGCCTCAACCATCAGCCCCAGCATTTT. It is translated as CASSQSNSLNHQPQHF.

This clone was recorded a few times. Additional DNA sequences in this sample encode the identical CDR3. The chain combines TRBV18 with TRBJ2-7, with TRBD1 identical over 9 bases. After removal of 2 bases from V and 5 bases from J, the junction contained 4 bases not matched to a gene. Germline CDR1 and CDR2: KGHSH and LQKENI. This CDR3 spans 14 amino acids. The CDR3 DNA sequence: TGTGCCAGCTCACCAAGGGACAGGGACCACGAGCAGTACTTC. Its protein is CASSPRDRDHEQYF.

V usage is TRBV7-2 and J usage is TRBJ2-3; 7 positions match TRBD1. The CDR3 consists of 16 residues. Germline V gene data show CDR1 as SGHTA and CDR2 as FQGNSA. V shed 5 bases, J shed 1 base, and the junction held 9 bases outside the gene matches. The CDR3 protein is CASSLTPGQRTDTQYF. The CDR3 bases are TGTGCCAGCAGCCTGACCCCGGGACAGCGCACAGATACGCAGTATTTT.

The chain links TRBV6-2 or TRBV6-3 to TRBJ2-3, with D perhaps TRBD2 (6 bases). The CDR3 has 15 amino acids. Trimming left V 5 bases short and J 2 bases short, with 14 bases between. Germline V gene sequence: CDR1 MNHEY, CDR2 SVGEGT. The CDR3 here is CASSPPGLNTDTQYF. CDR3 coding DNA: TGTGCCAGCAGTCCCCCGGGACTTAACACAGATACGCAGTATTTT.

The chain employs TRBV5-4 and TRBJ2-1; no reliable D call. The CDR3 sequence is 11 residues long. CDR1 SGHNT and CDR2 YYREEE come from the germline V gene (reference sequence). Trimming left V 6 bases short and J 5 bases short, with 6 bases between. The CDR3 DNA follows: TGTGCCAGCAAATTTAACAATGAGCAGTTCTTC. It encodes CASKFNNEQFF.

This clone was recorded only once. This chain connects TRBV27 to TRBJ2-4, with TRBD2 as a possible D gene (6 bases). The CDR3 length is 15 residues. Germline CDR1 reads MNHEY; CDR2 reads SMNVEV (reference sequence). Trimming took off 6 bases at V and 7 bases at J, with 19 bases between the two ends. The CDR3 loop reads CASSRLPAGINIQYF. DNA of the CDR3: TGTGCCAGCAGCCGCCTGCCCGCGGGGATTAACATTCAGTACTTC.

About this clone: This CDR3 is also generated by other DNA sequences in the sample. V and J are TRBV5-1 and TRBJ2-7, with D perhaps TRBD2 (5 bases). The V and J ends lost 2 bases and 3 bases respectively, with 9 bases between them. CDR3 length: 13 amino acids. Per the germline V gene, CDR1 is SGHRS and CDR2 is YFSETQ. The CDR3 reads CASSLARDYEQYF. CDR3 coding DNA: TGCGCCAGCAGCTTAGCCCGGGACTACGAGCAGTACTTC.

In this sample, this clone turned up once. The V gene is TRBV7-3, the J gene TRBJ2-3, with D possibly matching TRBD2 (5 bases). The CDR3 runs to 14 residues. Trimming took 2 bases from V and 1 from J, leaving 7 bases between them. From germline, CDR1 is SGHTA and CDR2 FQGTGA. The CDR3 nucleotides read TGTGCCAGCAGCTTAGGACTCCGCACAGATACGCAGTATTTT. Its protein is CASSLGLRTDTQYF. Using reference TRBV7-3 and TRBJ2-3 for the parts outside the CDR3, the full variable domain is GAGVSQTPSNKVTEKGKYVELRCDPISGHTALYWYRQSLGQGPEFLIYFQGTGAADDSGLPNDRFFAVRPEGSVSTLKIQRTERGDSAVYLCASSLGLRTDTQYFGPGTRLTVL.

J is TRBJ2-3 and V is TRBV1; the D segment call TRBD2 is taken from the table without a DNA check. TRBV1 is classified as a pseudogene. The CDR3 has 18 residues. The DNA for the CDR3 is TGCACCAGCAGCCAAGACCCTCGATTACCAAAAGCCACAGATACGCAGTATTTT. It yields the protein CTSSQDPRLPKATDTQYF.